One sample yielded the 7 T cell receptor beta chains listed below, sequenced in a study of OX40 agonist ivuxolimab in advanced cancers. TCRdb's copy holds only in-frame clones and misses some; the assay was immunoSEQ multiplex PCR. The sample records 100,000 or so clones, 85% to 90% being singletons. Sequencing was performed on CD4+ or CD8+ T cells sorted from blood, taken in a trial of the OX40 agonist ivuxolimab. These receptors all stem from an adult with an advanced solid tumor such as melanoma, head and neck, liver or kidney cancer.

This chain uses TRBV7-9 with TRBJ2-1, with TRBD2 matching over 8 bases. In germline, CDR1 is SEHNR, CDR2 FQNEAQ (reference sequence). With 3 bases clipped from V and 9 bases from J, the junction kept 7 bases outside the gene matches. The CDR3 loop spans 14 amino acids. The CDR3 reads CASSLSGRASEQFF. In DNA form, the CDR3 reads TGTGCCAGCAGCTTGTCCGGGAGGGCCAGTGAGCAGTTCTTC.

This clone was recorded once. The chain has TRBV5-1 and TRBJ2-7, with 12 positions matching TRBD1. Germline values: CDR1 SGHRS, CDR2 YFSETQ. There are 16 residues in the CDR3. The J segment lost 3 bases and the V segment lost 1 base, leaving 5 bases of the junction unmatched. The CDR3 reads CASSLTGTGGVYEQYF. Written as DNA, the CDR3 is TGCGCCAGCAGCTTGACCGGGACAGGGGGCGTCTACGAGCAGTACTTC.

The chain joins TRBV6-5 to TRBJ2-3; D not resolved. With 5 bases removed from V and 10 bases from J, the gap between germline ends came to 16 bases. Looked up from germline, CDR1 is MNHEY and CDR2 is SVGAGI. The CDR3 has 13 amino acids. CDR3 in DNA: TGTGCCAGCAGTCCCAGACCGGGTGATTCGCAGTATTTT. Translated, it gives CASSPRPGDSQYF.

The CDR3 reads CASSPGQGADNEQFF. The CDR3 DNA reads as TGTGCCAGCAGCCCGGGACAGGGGGCGGACAATGAGCAGTTCTTC. The rearrangement joins TRBV11-3 to TRBJ2-1; TRBD1 matches at 12 bases. CDR1 and CDR2 (germline): SGHNT, YENEEA. This CDR3 is 15 amino acids long. With V trimmed by 5 bases and J by 5 bases, 4 bases remained unmatched.

The genes are TRBV6-5 and TRBJ1-1, with D maybe TRBD1 (6 bases). The germline gives CDR1 MNHEY, CDR2 SVGAGI. This CDR3 is 12 amino acids long. The V end lost 2 bases, the J end lost 8 bases, and 9 bases lay between the germline ends. In DNA form, the CDR3 reads TGTGCCAGCAGTTACGGCGACAGGGAAGCTTTCTTT. Its translation: CASSYGDREAFF.

This rearrangement joins TRBV11-2 to TRBJ1-1; a weak D match, TRBD1 (5 bases). This CDR3 has 14 amino acids. Germline values: CDR1 SGHAT, CDR2 FQNNGV. Trimming stripped 0 bases from V and 11 bases from J, with 16 bases between. CDR3 residues: CASSLDLIAGTAFF. Here the CDR3 DNA reads TGTGCCAGCAGCTTAGATCTAATTGCAGGGACGGCTTTCTTT. Full variable domain (outside the CDR3, taken from reference TRBV11-2 and TRBJ1-1): EAGVAQSPRYKIIEKRQSVAFWCNPISGHATLYWYQQILGQGPKLLIQFQNNGVVDDSQLPKDRFSAERLKGVDSTLKIQPAKLEDSAVYLCASSLDLIAGTAFFGQGTRLTVV.

This clone was detected only a few times. V gene TRBV28 combines with J gene TRBJ2-7; D is unclear. V lost 5 bases and J 9 bases, leaving 11 bases between the germline ends. Germline CDR1 reads MDHEN; CDR2 reads SYDVKM. CDR3 length equals 11 residues. CDR3 loop: CASSPHSVQYF. The DNA for the CDR3 is TGTGCCAGCAGTCCCCACTCAGTGCAGTACTTC.